Sequencing of this T cell receptor beta chain was carried out in a study of T cells expressing NK-cell markers. Looking at the study overall: Most of the eight sequenced donors were HCMV-seropositive; one was seronegative. Regarding the study as a whole: There were a handful of donors in whom these clonotypes also led the CD3+CD56-NKG2C+ fraction.

With UMIs, 5'RACE template switching was used to make TCR beta cDNA. TCRdb reanalyzed the 5' RACE reads and collapses them to one entry per CDR3 protein, without DNA. This sample's table reports about 440,000 distinct CDR3 sequences. Germline CDR1 and CDR2: ENHRY and SYGVKD. The CDR3 length is 12 residues. Worth noting for this clonotype: The antigen remains unidentified.

This receptor was obtained from a woman aged 18 to 75 in good health. Sequenced material: blood T cells: a sorted CD56 or NKG2C T cell subset, CD4+ or CD8+ T cells, or bulk PBMC T cells (not recorded which). The V gene is TRBV10-3, the J gene TRBJ2-7. The CDR3 loop reads CAISGSGNEQYF.